This is a list of T cell receptor beta chains from one sample in a study of blood T cell repertoires in COVID-19. Repertoires were generated with immunoSEQ multiplex PCR, while TCRdb's copy carries only in-frame clones and drops some. This table has 150,000 to 200,000 clones, around 87% appearing once. The specimen was PBMCs or T cells enriched from blood (not recorded which). Source of these receptors: a woman aged 45-59 years who had recovered from COVID-19. CDR3s include the opening cysteine and the closing phenylalanine or tryptophan. A D gene is named only where the DNA matches it firmly. The size entry is marked missing in some rows and otherwise reads once, few, many or a size class.

v_call	clone_size	j_call	d_call	cdr3_aa	cdr3_nt
TRBV18	.	TRBJ2-7	.	CASSESSYEQYF	TGTGCCAGCTCGGAGAGCTCCTACGAGCAGTACTTC
TRBV6-6	.	TRBJ1-2	TRBD1	CASSYSPGTGSGYTF	TGTGCCAGCAGTTACTCACCAGGGACAGGGTCGGGCTACACCTTC
TRBV5-4	.	TRBJ1-1	.	CASSSGQTTEAFF	TGTGCCAGCAGCTCGGGACAAACCACTGAAGCTTTCTTT
TRBV20-1	.	TRBJ2-5	.	CSARYQETQYF	TGCAGTGCCAGGTACCAAGAGACCCAGTACTTC
TRBV19	.	TRBJ1-5	TRBD1	CASSPRDRGRQPQHF	TGTGCCAGTAGTCCCCGGGACAGGGGGCGGCAGCCCCAGCATTTT
TRBV7-9	.	TRBJ1-2	.	CASSRRDQGYTF	TGTGCCAGCAGTCGGAGGGATCAAGGCTACACCTTC
TRBV7-2	.	TRBJ1-2	TRBD1	CASSLDRGTGYGYTF	TGTGCCAGCAGCCTAGACAGGGGAACGGGCTATGGCTACACCTTC
TRBV19	.	TRBJ2-1	TRBD1	CASSIDQLRQGVVNEQFF	TGTGCCAGTAGTATAGATCAGTTGAGACAGGGTGTGGTGAATGAGCAGTTCTTC
TRBV2	.	TRBJ2-7	.	CASQMRNEQYF	TGTGCCAGCCAAATGAGGAACGAGCAGTACTTC
TRBV11-3	.	TRBJ1-1	.	CASSPGAPYTEAFF	TGTGCCAGCAGCCCAGGTGCACCGTACACTGAAGCTTTCTTT
TRBV14	.	TRBJ1-6	TRBD1	CASSQTQGDNSPLHF	TGTGCCAGCAGCCAAACCCAGGGGGATAATTCACCCCTCCACTTT
TRBV6-2/TRBV6-3	.	TRBJ2-5	.	CASSFGGKTQYF	TGTGCCAGCAGTTTTGGGGGGAAGACCCAGTACTTC
TRBV5-1	.	TRBJ1-1	TRBD1	CASSGRGVNTEAFF	TGCGCCAGCAGCGGCAGGGGGGTGAACACTGAAGCTTTCTTT
TRBV2	.	TRBJ1-1	TRBD1	CASRYRGSGTEAFF	TGTGCCAGCAGGTACAGGGGGTCGGGCACTGAAGCTTTCTTT
TRBV12-3/TRBV12-4	.	TRBJ1-6	.	CASSLQGGSPLHF	TGTGCCAGCAGTTTGCAGGGTGGTTCACCCCTCCACTTT
TRBV29-1	.	TRBJ2-7	TRBD2	CSACPAGAYEQYF	TGCAGCGCGTGTCCAGCGGGGGCCTACGAGCAGTACTTC
TRBV27	.	TRBJ2-7	TRBD1	CASSLSERGQGSYEQYF	TGTGCCAGCAGTTTATCGGAGCGGGGACAGGGCTCCTACGAGCAGTACTTC
TRBV5-6	many	TRBJ2-7	TRBD1	CASSLVDRASYEQYF	TGTGCCAGCAGCTTGGTCGACAGGGCCTCCTACGAGCAGTACTTC
TRBV10-3	.	TRBJ1-1	TRBD1	CAISDSTGGTEAFF	TGTGCCATCAGTGATTCCACAGGGGGCACTGAAGCTTTCTTT
TRBV4-1	.	TRBJ2-5	TRBD1	CASSQVQGSRETQYF	TGCGCCAGCAGCCAAGTACAGGGGAGTCGAGAGACCCAGTACTTC
TRBV9	.	TRBJ2-2	.	CASSVDQGNTGELFF	TGTGCCAGCAGCGTAGATCAGGGAAACACCGGGGAGCTGTTTTTT
TRBV13	few	TRBJ1-1	.	CASSSAGLEAFF	TGTGCCAGCAGCTCAGCAGGGCTTGAAGCTTTCTTT
TRBV5-4	.	TRBJ1-5	.	CASSPGRGQPQHF	TGTGCCAGCAGCCCGGGTAGGGGTCAGCCCCAGCATTTT
TRBV11-3	.	TRBJ1-4	.	CASSLGQTNEKLFF	TGTGCCAGCAGCCTGGGGCAAACTAATGAAAAACTGTTTTTT
TRBV18	.	TRBJ2-7	.	CASSPPWTPLYEQYF	TGTGCCAGCTCACCACCATGGACACCTCTCTACGAGCAGTACTTC
TRBV7-2	.	TRBJ1-2	.	CASSLEQGQFNYGYTF	TGTGCCAGCAGCTTAGAGCAGGGCCAGTTTAACTATGGCTACACCTTC
TRBV18	once	TRBJ1-1	.	CASSLVSPNTEAFF	TGTGCCAGCTCACTTGTCTCCCCGAACACTGAAGCTTTCTTT
TRBV19	.	TRBJ1-5	TRBD1	CASSIPGTGAVTQPQHF	TGTGCCAGTAGTATTCCCGGGACAGGGGCGGTTACTCAGCCCCAGCATTTT
TRBV3-1/TRBV3-2	.	TRBJ1-5	.	CASSGTGNGHQPQHF	TGTGCCAGCAGCGGTACAGGGAACGGACATCAGCCCCAGCATTTT
TRBV12-3/TRBV12-4	.	TRBJ1-5	.	CASSSRGFWPQHF	TGTGCCAGCAGTTCGCGGGGGTTCTGGCCCCAGCATTTT
TRBV3-1/TRBV3-2	.	TRBJ2-3	TRBD2	CASSPPGTSVGRDTQYF	TGTGCCAGCAGCCCCCCTGGGACTAGCGTGGGGAGAGATACGCAGTATTTT
TRBV16	.	TRBJ2-5	.	CASSQFVREETQYF	TGTGCCAGCAGCCAATTTGTCAGGGAAGAGACCCAGTACTTC
TRBV5-8	.	TRBJ2-5	.	CASSRGVGGYGETQYF	TGTGCCAGCAGCCGGGGTGTGGGGGGTTATGGAGAGACCCAGTACTTC
TRBV6-1	.	TRBJ2-7	.	CASSEYPRTGGYEQYF	TGTGCCAGCAGTGAATACCCCCGGACAGGAGGGTACGAGCAGTACTTC
TRBV7-6	.	TRBJ1-1	.	CASSLEGGMMNTEAFF	TGTGCCAGCAGCTTAGAAGGCGGGATGATGAACACTGAAGCTTTCTTT
TRBV10-3	.	TRBJ2-3	.	CAISEESDTDTQYF	TGTGCCATCAGTGAGGAAAGCGATACAGATACGCAGTATTTT
TRBV4-3	.	TRBJ1-3	TRBD1	CASSQDLRGQLNTIYF	TGCGCCAGCAGCCAAGATCTTAGGGGGCAGTTAAACACCATATATTTT
TRBV6-5	.	TRBJ2-1	TRBD2	CASGGARGGWNEQFF	TGTGCCAGCGGAGGGGCGCGGGGGGGTTGGAATGAGCAGTTCTTC
TRBV15	.	TRBJ2-7	.	CATSVGRAEYEQYF	TGTGCCACCAGCGTAGGCAGGGCGGAATACGAGCAGTACTTC
TRBV2	.	TRBJ1-1	.	CASSLGSVAFF	TGTGCCAGCAGTCTCGGGTCTGTAGCTTTCTTT
TRBV6-5	once	TRBJ2-5	.	CASSYSGVPNTQYF	TGTGCCAGCAGTTACTCAGGGGTCCCCAATACCCAGTACTTC
TRBV19	.	TRBJ1-5	.	CASTSVRRGSNQPQHF	TGTGCCAGTACGAGCGTACGCCGAGGGAGCAATCAGCCCCAGCATTTT
TRBV28	.	TRBJ1-2	.	CASSLGAGDRGYTF	TGTGCCAGCAGTTTAGGGGCAGGGGATAGAGGCTACACCTTC
TRBV5-1	.	TRBJ2-2	.	CASSWSTEGTGELFF	TGCGCCAGCAGCTGGTCGACAGAAGGGACCGGGGAGCTGTTTTTT
TRBV11-3	.	TRBJ2-2	.	CASRLALNTGELFF	TGTGCCAGCAGGCTAGCCCTGAACACCGGGGAGCTGTTTTTT
TRBV11-2	.	TRBJ2-7	TRBD1	CASSRTGPDEQYF	TGTGCCAGCAGCCGGACAGGGCCGGACGAGCAGTACTTC
TRBV9	.	TRBJ2-5	TRBD2	CASSVGGGAGGLETQYF	TGTGCCAGCAGCGTAGGTGGGGGAGCGGGGGGGCTGGAGACCCAGTACTTC
TRBV18	.	TRBJ2-1	TRBD1	CASSPDRGVYNEQFF	TGTGCCAGCTCACCGGACAGGGGAGTTTACAATGAGCAGTTCTTC
TRBV6-5	.	TRBJ2-3	TRBD2	CASSYRRGSLELTQYF	TGTGCCAGCAGTTACCGGCGGGGGTCCCTAGAGCTTACGCAGTATTTT
TRBV6-5	.	TRBJ1-2	TRBD1	CASSYSTGYYGYTF	TGTGCCAGCAGTTACTCGACAGGGTACTATGGCTACACCTTC
TRBV2	.	TRBJ1-6	TRBD1	CASSGDRGSPLHF	TGTGCCAGCAGTGGGGACAGGGGATCACCCCTCCACTTT
TRBV7-3	.	TRBJ2-5	TRBD2	CASRKELAGEETQYF	TGTGCCAGCAGGAAGGAGCTAGCGGGGGAAGAGACCCAGTACTTC
TRBV7-2	.	TRBJ2-5	TRBD1	CASSSRQGSQETQYF	TGTGCCAGCAGCTCTCGACAGGGTTCCCAAGAGACCCAGTACTTC
TRBV7-2	.	TRBJ1-1	TRBD1	CASSQGVGTEAFF	TGTGCCAGCTCCCAGGGGGTGGGCACTGAAGCTTTCTTT
TRBV19	few	TRBJ1-1	.	CASSIDSYTEAFF	TGTGCCAGTAGTATTGACAGCTACACTGAAGCTTTCTTT